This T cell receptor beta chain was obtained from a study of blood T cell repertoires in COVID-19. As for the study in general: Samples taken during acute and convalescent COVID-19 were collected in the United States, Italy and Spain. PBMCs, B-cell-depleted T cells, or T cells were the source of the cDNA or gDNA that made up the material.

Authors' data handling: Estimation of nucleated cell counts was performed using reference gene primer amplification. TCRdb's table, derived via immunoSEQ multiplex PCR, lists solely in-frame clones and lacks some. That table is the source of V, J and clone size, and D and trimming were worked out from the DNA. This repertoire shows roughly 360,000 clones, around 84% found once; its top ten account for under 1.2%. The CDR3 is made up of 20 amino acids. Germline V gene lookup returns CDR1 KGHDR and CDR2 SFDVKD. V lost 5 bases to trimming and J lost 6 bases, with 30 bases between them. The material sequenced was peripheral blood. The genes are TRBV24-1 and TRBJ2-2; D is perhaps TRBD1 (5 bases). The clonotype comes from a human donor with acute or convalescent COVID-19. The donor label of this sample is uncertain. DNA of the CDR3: TGTGCCACCAGTGGGTGGGCAGGGCGACGCGATAGTATTTTAGCCGGGGAGCTGTTTTTT. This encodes CATSGWAGRRDSILAGELFF.